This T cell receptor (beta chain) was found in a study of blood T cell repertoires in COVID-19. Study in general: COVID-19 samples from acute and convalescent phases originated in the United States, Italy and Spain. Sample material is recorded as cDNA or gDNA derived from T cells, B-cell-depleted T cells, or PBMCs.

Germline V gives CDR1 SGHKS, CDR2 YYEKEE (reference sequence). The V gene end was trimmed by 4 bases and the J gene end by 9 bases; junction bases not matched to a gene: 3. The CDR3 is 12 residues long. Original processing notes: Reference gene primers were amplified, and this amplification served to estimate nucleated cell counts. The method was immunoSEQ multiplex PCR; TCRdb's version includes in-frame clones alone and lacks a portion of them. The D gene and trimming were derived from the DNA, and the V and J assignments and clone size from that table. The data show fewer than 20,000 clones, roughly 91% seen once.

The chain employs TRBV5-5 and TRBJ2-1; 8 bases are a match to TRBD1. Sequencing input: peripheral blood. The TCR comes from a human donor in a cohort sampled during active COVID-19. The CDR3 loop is CASSQDRGEQFF. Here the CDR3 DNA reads TGTGCCAGCAGCCAAGACAGGGGTGAGCAGTTCTTC.